The clone carrying this T cell receptor beta chain was seen repeatedly, ten times or more. Its target is unknown. This entry belongs to a study of T cells in Graves' hyperthyroidism and ophthalmopathy. Whole-study results and caveats: Ophthalmopathy could be told apart from stable hyperthyroidism with a 13 V-J model. Among thyroid clonotypes expanded above 0.001, most also appeared in blood. Ophthalmopathy, which appeared later, was predicted by the model a median about 6 months before onset.

Germline loops: CDR1 LNHDA, CDR2 SQIVND (reference sequence). The CDR3 covers 14 residues. V gave up 7 bases and J gave up 3 bases; unmatched junction bases: 5. Amplified regions were TCR beta CDR3 sequences from RNA transcripts. In the first-round RT-PCR of the TCR CDR3, the HTBI primer set was used. TCRdb fed the multiplex PCR reads into MiXCR, producing one record per CDR3 protein. This table has around 700,000 distinct CDR3 sequences, roughly a third appearing once. The J gene is TRBJ1-1, the V gene TRBV19, with 10 bases that match TRBD1. The specimen was blood. The sequence derives from a woman between 40 and 55 years old with Graves' hyperthyroidism. CDR3 region: CASISGQGDTEAFF. The CDR3 DNA follows: TGTGCCAGTATCTCCGGACAGGGGGACACTGAAGCTTTCTTT.